Below are 31 T cell receptor beta chains sequenced from a single sample in a study of lymphopenia after photon versus proton radiotherapy. Profiled with immunoSEQ multiplex PCR; TCRdb holds only in-frame clones, not every one. The table shows approximately 160,000 clones, with 75% to 90% occurring only once. Sequenced here: peripheral blood, sampled from a patient treated with photon-based radiotherapy. These receptors were collected from a man aged 50 to 59 with gastric cancer.

The chain uses TRBV19 and TRBJ1-2, with 7 nucleotides matching TRBD1. This CDR3 region has 13 residues. V lost 5 bases, J lost 8 bases, and 8 bases stayed unmatched. Germline V gene sequence: CDR1 LNHDA, CDR2 SQIVND (reference sequence). CDR3 DNA sequence: TGTGCCAGTAGTCAACAGGGGATGGAGGGCTACACCTTC. Amino acid sequence: CASSQQGMEGYTF.

This clone has only a few counts. V is TRBV9 and J is TRBJ2-2, with D unresolved. The CDR3 totals 13 residues. V lost 0 bases and J lost 7, with 7 bases in between. CDR1 SGDLS and CDR2 YYNGEE come from the germline V gene. The CDR3 nucleotides are TGTGCCAGCAGCGTAGTTGATGGCGGGGAGCTGTTTTTT. Encoded protein: CASSVVDGGELFF. Combining the CDR3 with reference TRBV9 and TRBJ2-2 gives the whole variable domain DSGVTQTPKHLITATGQRVTLRCSPRSGDLSVYWYQQSLDQGLQFLIQYYNGEERAKGNILERFSAQQFPDLHSELNLSSLELGDSALYFCASSVVDGGELFFGEGSRLTVL.

This chain joins TRBV9 and TRBJ2-1, with 15 positions matching TRBD2. V lost 4 bases to trimming and J lost 7 bases; unmatched junction nucleotides: 6. Germline CDR1 reads SGDLS; CDR2 reads YYNGEE. The CDR3 length is 16 residues. CDR3 sequence (DNA): TGTGCCAGCAGCCCCAGTGGACTAGCGGGAGGGAATGAGCAGTTCTTC. Protein: CASSPSGLAGGNEQFF.

This chain connects TRBV6-5 to TRBJ1-2, with TRBD1 matching over 7 bases. The ends lost 4 bases at V and 8 bases at J; junction bases unmatched: 10. CDR1 and CDR2 from the germline V gene are MNHEY and SVGAGI. The CDR3 covers 14 residues. For the CDR3, the DNA is TGTGCCAGCAGTTTGACAGGGACTTCGGGAGGCTACACCTTC. Amino acid sequence: CASSLTGTSGGYTF.

The chain has TRBV5-1 and TRBJ2-5, with D uncertain. This CDR3 contains 14 residues. V lost 2 bases, J lost 1 base, and 9 bases lay in between. Germline V gene data show CDR1 as SGHRS and CDR2 as YFSETQ. The CDR3 bases are TGCGCCAGCAGCTTCCAGGTTCGCCAAGAGACCCAGTACTTC. Protein: CASSFQVRQETQYF.

The table lists this clone with a count of one. The chain links TRBV25-1 to TRBJ1-5; D gene ambiguous. V lost 3 bases, J lost 5 bases, and 8 bases lay in between. Germline values: CDR1 MGHDK, CDR2 SYGVNS. This CDR3 spans 13 amino acids. This chain's CDR3 is CASSESTYQPQHF. The CDR3 nucleotides read TGTGCCAGCAGTGAGTCCACCTATCAGCCCCAGCATTTT.

This clone has a handful of counts. This chain joins TRBV19 and TRBJ2-6; 10 nucleotides line up with TRBD2. Germline V gene lookup returns CDR1 LNHDA and CDR2 SQIVND (reference sequence). The V segment lost 6 bases and the J segment 0 bases; nucleotides outside the gene matches: 5. The CDR3 extends over 17 amino acids. CDR3 sequence: CASSVSGRPSGANVLTF. The CDR3 DNA reads as TGTGCCAGTAGCGTTAGCGGGAGGCCCTCTGGGGCCAACGTCCTGACTTTC.

The V and J genes are TRBV18 and TRBJ1-1; D call uncertain. Trimming pared 5 bases from V and 4 bases from J, leaving 14 bases between. The CDR3 is 14 residues long. Germline CDR1 is KGHSH and CDR2 is LQKENI. The CDR3 region is CASSSDMSTTEAFF. In DNA form, the CDR3 reads TGTGCCAGCTCATCCGACATGTCTACCACTGAAGCTTTCTTT.

This clone was seen only once. V usage is TRBV5-1 and J usage is TRBJ2-2, with D perhaps matching TRBD1 or TRBD2 (5 bases each). This CDR3 is 14 amino acids long. CDR1 and CDR2 from the germline V gene are SGHRS and YFSETQ. Trimming took 4 bases from V and 6 from J, leaving 13 bases between them. The CDR3 sequence is CASSGGPTAGELFF. CDR3 sequence (DNA): TGCGCCAGCAGCGGGGGACCTACGGCCGGGGAGCTGTTTTTT.

The chain joins TRBV5-1 to TRBJ2-2, with 9 positions matching TRBD1. The J segment lost 7 bases and the V segment lost 3 bases, leaving 7 bases of the junction unmatched. CDR3 size: 15 residues. CDR1 and CDR2 (germline): SGHRS, YFSETQ. CDR3 nucleotide sequence: TGCGCCAGCAGCTCCACAGGGGGCGGTGGCGGGGAGCTGTTTTTT. Translating gives CASSSTGGGGGELFF.

The chain links TRBV5-1 to TRBJ2-7; D gene unclear. The germline V and J ends were trimmed by 4 bases and 3 bases, with 14 bases remaining between them. Germline V gene lookup returns CDR1 SGHRS and CDR2 YFSETQ. The CDR3 runs 14 residues. The CDR3 here is CASSQDAQLYEQYF. The CDR3 DNA reads as TGCGCCAGCAGCCAGGACGCCCAGCTCTACGAGCAGTACTTC.

The chain is built from TRBV7-2 and TRBJ1-2, with D hard to call. The V gene lost 5 bases and the J gene lost 1 base, with 11 bases spanning the gap. CDR1 is SGHTA and CDR2 is FQGNSA in the germline V gene. The CDR3 spans 14 residues. CDR3 protein: CASSPRHLNYGYTF. CDR3 bases: TGTGCCAGCAGCCCGAGACACCTTAACTATGGCTACACCTTC.

The gene calls are TRBV7-2 and TRBJ2-5, with TRBD2 identical over 10 bases. Germline values: CDR1 SGHTA, CDR2 FQGNSA. V trimming: 5 bases; J trimming: 4 bases; junction bases outside the gene matches: 10. The CDR3 contains 16 residues. The DNA of the CDR3 is TGTGCCAGCAGCCCCCAGGGGAGCGGGAGGGGAGAGACCCAGTACTTC. This encodes CASSPQGSGRGETQYF. The whole variable domain, filled in from reference TRBV7-2 and TRBJ2-5, reads GAGVSQSPSNKVTEKGKDVELRCDPISGHTALYWYRQSLGQGLEFLIYFQGNSAPDKSGLPSDRFSAERTGGSVSTLTIQRTQQEDSAVYLCASSPQGSGRGETQYFGPGTRLLVL.

The rearrangement links TRBV6-1 to TRBJ2-1; tentatively, D is TRBD1 (6 bases). Looked up from germline, CDR1 is MNHNS and CDR2 is SASEGT. CDR3 size: 12 residues. The ends were cut back, 5 bases at V and 10 bases at J, with 12 bases in the middle. Here the CDR3 reads CASSKTTGEQFF. As DNA, the CDR3 is TGTGCCAGCAGTAAAACGACAGGAGAGCAGTTCTTC.

V and J are TRBV6-1 and TRBJ1-1, with a weak D call TRBD1 (6 bases). CDR1 is MNHNS and CDR2 is SASEGT in the germline V gene. This CDR3 contains 13 residues. The V gene lost 7 bases and the J gene lost 7 bases, with 16 bases spanning the gap. The CDR3 loop reads CASTKQGGNEAFF. The CDR3 DNA follows: TGTGCCAGCACCAAACAAGGGGGTAATGAAGCTTTCTTT.

The chain combines TRBV5-4 with TRBJ2-5; tentative D call: TRBD2 (5 bases). This CDR3 has 13 residues. The germline V and J ends were trimmed by 0 bases and 5 bases, with 8 bases remaining between them. Germline V lookup: CDR1 SGHNT, CDR2 YYREEE (reference sequence). The CDR3 reads CASSLVPGETQYF. CDR3 bases: TGTGCCAGCAGCTTGGTGCCGGGGGAGACCCAGTACTTC.

This clone was picked up one time. The chain recombines TRBV18 with TRBJ1-1; 7 nucleotides line up with TRBD1. The CDR3 contains 13 residues. The germline gives CDR1 KGHSH, CDR2 LQKENI. Trimming removed 6 bases from V and 4 bases from J; junction bases left unmatched: 5. Here the CDR3 reads CASSRQGGTEAFF. CDR3 DNA: TGTGCCAGCTCCCGACAGGGAGGCACTGAAGCTTTCTTT.

The chain is built from TRBV11-2 and TRBJ1-2; the D is unclear. Trimming removed 3 bases from V and 1 base from J, with 9 bases in between. There are 14 residues in the CDR3. Germline loops: CDR1 SGHAT, CDR2 FQNNGV. Here the CDR3 reads CASSLGTFNYGYTF. The CDR3 DNA is TGTGCCAGCAGCTTGGGTACTTTTAACTATGGCTACACCTTC.

The chain recombines TRBV18 with TRBJ2-7; 7 bases fit TRBD2. Germline lookup yields CDR1 KGHSH and CDR2 LQKENI. The CDR3 is 13 residues long. V was pared by 3 bases and J by 6 bases, with 5 bases of the junction left unmatched. Here the CDR3 reads CASSPTSSVEQYF. CDR3 nucleotides: TGTGCCAGCTCACCGACTAGCTCGGTCGAGCAGTACTTC.

The chain uses TRBV5-6 and TRBJ2-5; possible D gene TRBD1, 6 bases. The germline V gene has CDR1 SGHDT and CDR2 YYEEEE. The CDR3 totals 13 residues. V was clipped by 2 bases and J by 2 bases, with 7 bases between them. The CDR3 protein is CASSLGQQETQYF. For the CDR3, the DNA is TGTGCCAGCAGCTTAGGACAGCAAGAGACCCAGTACTTC.

The V call is TRBV19, the J call TRBJ1-4; no definite D call. V was trimmed by 4 bases and J by 3 bases, leaving 6 bases between them. This CDR3 contains 13 residues. Germline V CDR1 and CDR2: LNHDA, SQIVND (reference sequence). CDR3 protein: CASSSRSNEKLFF. For the CDR3, the DNA is TGTGCCAGTAGTAGCAGGTCTAATGAAAAACTGTTTTTT.

This CDR3 is CASSPSPDIYEQFF. In DNA form, the CDR3 reads TGTGCCAGCAGCCCCTCCCCGGACATTTATGAGCAGTTCTTC. The chain links TRBV9 to TRBJ2-1; TRBD1 is a possible D gene (5 bases). The CDR3 covers 14 residues. Trimming left V 4 bases short and J 8 bases short, with 16 bases between. Germline V CDR1 and CDR2: SGDLS, YYNGEE.

The chain is built from TRBV5-1 and TRBJ2-5, with 7 bases matching TRBD2. CDR3 length: 15 amino acids. V shed 4 bases and J 5 bases; nucleotides not matched to a gene: 11. Germline CDR1 SGHRS, CDR2 YFSETQ. The CDR3 nucleotides are TGCGCCAGCAGCCCCGGTCGGGGAGGGTGGGAGACCCAGTACTTC. It specifies CASSPGRGGWETQYF.

The chain carries TRBV28 and TRBJ2-7, with a tentative D call TRBD1 (6 bases). Germline V gene lookup returns CDR1 MDHEN and CDR2 SYDVKM. There are 13 residues in the CDR3. V was trimmed by 2 bases and J by 4 bases, leaving 9 bases between them. The CDR3 spells CASSLNRVYEQYF. The CDR3, as DNA: TGTGCCAGCAGTTTAAACAGGGTGTACGAGCAGTACTTC.

The V and J genes are TRBV7-3 and TRBJ2-3; 7 bases match TRBD2. The trim removed 6 bases at V and 0 bases at J, leaving 3 bases unmatched. CDR1 and CDR2 from the germline V gene are SGHTA and FQGTGA. CDR3 size: 14 residues. The CDR3 nucleotides are TGTGCCAGCAGGCCGGGAGGTAGCACAGATACGCAGTATTTT. As protein: CASRPGGSTDTQYF.

The genes are TRBV7-8 and TRBJ1-1; TRBD1 matches at 7 bases. The CDR3 spans 15 residues. V lost 2 bases, J lost 0 bases, and 3 bases stayed unmatched. Germline assignment: CDR1 SGHVS and CDR2 FQNEAQ. The CDR3 loop is CASSLYGQVNTEAFF. The DNA of the CDR3 is TGTGCCAGCAGCTTATATGGACAGGTGAACACTGAAGCTTTCTTT. The full variable domain, rest sourced from reference TRBV7-8 and TRBJ1-1, is GAGVSQSPRYKVAKRGQDVALRCDPISGHVSLFWYQQALGQGPEFLTYFQNEAQLDKSGLPSDRFFAERPEGSVSTLKIQRTQQEDSAVYLCASSLYGQVNTEAFFGQGTRLTVV.

This chain connects TRBV5-4 to TRBJ2-3; no definite D call. Germline values: CDR1 SGHNT, CDR2 YYREEE (reference sequence). The CDR3 is 15 amino acids. V gave up 0 bases and J gave up 2 bases, with 10 bases separating them. The CDR3 loop is CASSLEIASTDTQYF. The CDR3 DNA reads as TGTGCCAGCAGCTTGGAAATCGCCTCCACAGATACGCAGTATTTT.

This chain links TRBV5-1 with TRBJ2-2; a possible D gene is TRBD1 (5 bases). The CDR3 is 15 residues long. Germline CDR1 reads SGHRS; CDR2 reads YFSETQ. The germline V and J ends were trimmed by 3 bases and 0 bases, with 9 bases remaining between them. In nucleotides, the CDR3 is TGCGCCAGCAGCTCCTCGACAGCGAACACCGGGGAGCTGTTTTTT. It translates to CASSSSTANTGELFF.

The V call is TRBV6-5, the J call TRBJ1-2; no definite D call. This CDR3 region has 13 residues. Germline-derived CDR1 and CDR2 are MNHEY and SVGAGI. V was trimmed by 5 bases and J by 6 bases, leaving 13 bases between them. CDR3 coding DNA: TGTGCCAGCAGTGGTACAAACGGGGATGGCTACACCTTC. Protein product: CASSGTNGDGYTF.

J is TRBJ2-5 and V is TRBV7-9, with 8 bases that match TRBD1. Germline CDR1 SEHNR, CDR2 FQNEAQ (reference sequence). The length of the CDR3 is 18 residues. Losses at the gene ends were 3 bases for V and 5 bases for J; bases not matched to a gene: 17. The CDR3 DNA is TGTGCCAGCAGCTTGGCCCCCCCCGGGACAGGCAGGGGGGAGACCCAGTACTTC. It specifies CASSLAPPGTGRGETQYF.

The chain is built from TRBV10-3 and TRBJ2-3; 9 bases match TRBD2. The germline V gene encodes CDR1 ENHRY and CDR2 SYGVKD. V trimming: 4 bases; J trimming: 2 bases; junction bases outside the gene matches: 1. The CDR3 is 14 amino acids. As DNA, the CDR3 is TGTGCCATCAGTGCTAGCGGGGTCACAGATACGCAGTATTTT. Its translation is CAISASGVTDTQYF.